This TCR beta chain was sequenced for a study of blood T cell repertoires in COVID-19. Background on the study: Samples came from the United States, Italy and Spain, spanning acute and convalescent COVID-19. In each case, the material was cDNA or gDNA derived from T cells, B-cell-depleted T cells, or PBMCs.

Original processing notes: Using reference gene primer amplification, nucleated cell counts were estimated. This table comes from immunoSEQ multiplex PCR, and its TCRdb copy is limited to in-frame clones, with some not included. V, J and clone size reflect that table, while D and trimming were determined from the DNA. The sample lists 200,000 or so clones; about 79% were seen once. Germline V gives CDR1 SGHDT, CDR2 YYEEEE. The junction had 0 bases not matched to a gene; V was cut back by 0 bases and J by 4 bases. This CDR3 has 13 residues. The sample comprised peripheral blood. V gene TRBV5-6 combines with J gene TRBJ1-2, with 7 bases that match TRBD1. This sequence was found in a man aged 35-49 years who had recovered from COVID-19. In nucleotides, the CDR3 is TGTGCCAGCAGCTTGGACAGGGGCTATGGCTACACCTTC. The encoded protein is CASSLDRGYGYTF. The variable domain in full, with the rest retrieved from reference TRBV5-6 and TRBJ1-2, is DAGVTQSPTHLIKTRGQQVTLRCSPKSGHDTVSWYQQALGQGPQFIFQYYEEEERQRGNFPDRFSGHQFPNYSSELNVNALLLGDSALYLCASSLDRGYGYTFGSGTRLTVV.